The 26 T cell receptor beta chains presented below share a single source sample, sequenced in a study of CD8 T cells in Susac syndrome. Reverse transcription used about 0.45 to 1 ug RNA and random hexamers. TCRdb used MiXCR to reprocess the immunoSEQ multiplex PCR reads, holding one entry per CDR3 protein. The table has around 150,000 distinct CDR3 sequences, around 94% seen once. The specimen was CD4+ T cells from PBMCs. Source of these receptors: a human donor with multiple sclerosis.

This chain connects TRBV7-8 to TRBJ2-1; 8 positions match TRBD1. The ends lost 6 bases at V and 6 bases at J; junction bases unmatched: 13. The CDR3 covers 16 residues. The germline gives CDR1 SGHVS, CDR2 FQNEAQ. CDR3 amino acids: CASRADRGSQTNEQFF. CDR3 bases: TGTGCCAGCAGGGCCGACAGGGGCAGTCAGACCAATGAGCAGTTCTTC.

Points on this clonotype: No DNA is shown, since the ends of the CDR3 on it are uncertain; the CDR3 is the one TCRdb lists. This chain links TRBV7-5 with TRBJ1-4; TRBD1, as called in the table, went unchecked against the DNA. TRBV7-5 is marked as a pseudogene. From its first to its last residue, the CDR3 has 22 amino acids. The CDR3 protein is CISVPEEHRDRGFITTNEKLFF.

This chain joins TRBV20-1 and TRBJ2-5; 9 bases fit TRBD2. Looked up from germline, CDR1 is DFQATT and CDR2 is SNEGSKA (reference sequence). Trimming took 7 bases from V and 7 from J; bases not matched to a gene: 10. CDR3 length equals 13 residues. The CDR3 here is CSVNSGGGATQYF. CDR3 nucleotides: TGCAGTGTTAATAGCGGGGGAGGCGCGACCCAGTACTTC.

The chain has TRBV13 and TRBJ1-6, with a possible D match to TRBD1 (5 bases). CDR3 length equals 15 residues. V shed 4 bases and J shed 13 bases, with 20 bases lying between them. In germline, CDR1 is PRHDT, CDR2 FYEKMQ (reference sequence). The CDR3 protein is CASSSDVGTLGPLHF. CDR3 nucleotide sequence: TGTGCCAGCAGCTCGGACGTTGGGACTCTTGGGCCCCTCCACTTT.

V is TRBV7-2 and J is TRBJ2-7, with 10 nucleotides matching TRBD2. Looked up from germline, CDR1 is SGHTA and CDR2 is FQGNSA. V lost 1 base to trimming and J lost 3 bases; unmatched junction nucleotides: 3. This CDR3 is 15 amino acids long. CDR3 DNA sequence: TGTGCCAGCAGCTTAGAGATAGCGGGAGGCTACGAGCAGTACTTC. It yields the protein CASSLEIAGGYEQYF.

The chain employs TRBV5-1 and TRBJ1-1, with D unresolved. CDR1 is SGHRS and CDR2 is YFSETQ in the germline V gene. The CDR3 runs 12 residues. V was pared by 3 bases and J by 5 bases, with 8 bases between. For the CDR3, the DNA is TGCGCCAGCAGCTCCGGGTCGACTGAAGCTTTCTTT. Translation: CASSSGSTEAFF.

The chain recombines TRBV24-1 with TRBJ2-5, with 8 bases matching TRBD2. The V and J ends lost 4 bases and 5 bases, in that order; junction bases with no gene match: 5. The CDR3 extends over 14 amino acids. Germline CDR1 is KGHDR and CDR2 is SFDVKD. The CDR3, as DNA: TGTGCCACCAGTGACAGGGCGGGAGGTGAGACCCAGTACTTC. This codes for CATSDRAGGETQYF.

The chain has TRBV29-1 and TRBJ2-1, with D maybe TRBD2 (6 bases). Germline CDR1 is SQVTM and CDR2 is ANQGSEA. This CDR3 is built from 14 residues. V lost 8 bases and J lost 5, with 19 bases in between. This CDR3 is CSLQRGGTHNEQFF. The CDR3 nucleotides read TGCAGCCTCCAGAGGGGAGGCACACACAATGAGCAGTTCTTC.

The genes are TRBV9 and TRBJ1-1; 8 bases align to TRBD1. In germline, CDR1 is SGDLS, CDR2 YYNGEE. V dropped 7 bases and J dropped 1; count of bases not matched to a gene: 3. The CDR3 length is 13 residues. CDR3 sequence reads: CASGTGPNTEAFF. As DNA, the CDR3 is TGTGCCAGCGGGACAGGACCGAACACTGAAGCTTTCTTT.

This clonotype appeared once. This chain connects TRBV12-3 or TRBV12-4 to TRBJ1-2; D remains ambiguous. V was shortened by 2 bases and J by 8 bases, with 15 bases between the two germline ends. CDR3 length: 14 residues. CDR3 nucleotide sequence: TGTGCCAGCAGTTTAATGGGAAGTCTCCGGGGCTACACCTTC. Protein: CASSLMGSLRGYTF.

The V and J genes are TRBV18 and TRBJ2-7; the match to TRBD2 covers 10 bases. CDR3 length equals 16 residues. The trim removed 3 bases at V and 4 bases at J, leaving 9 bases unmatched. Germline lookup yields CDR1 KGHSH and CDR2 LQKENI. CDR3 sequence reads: CASSPASGSYGYEQYF. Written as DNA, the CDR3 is TGTGCCAGCTCACCCGCTAGCGGGAGTTACGGTTACGAGCAGTACTTC. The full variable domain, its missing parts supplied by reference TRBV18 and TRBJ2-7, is NAGVMQNPRHLVRRRGQEARLRCSPMKGHSHVYWYRQLPEEGLKFMVYLQKENIIDESGMPKERFSAEFPKEGPSILRIQQVVRGDSAAYFCASSPASGSYGYEQYFGPGTRLTVT.

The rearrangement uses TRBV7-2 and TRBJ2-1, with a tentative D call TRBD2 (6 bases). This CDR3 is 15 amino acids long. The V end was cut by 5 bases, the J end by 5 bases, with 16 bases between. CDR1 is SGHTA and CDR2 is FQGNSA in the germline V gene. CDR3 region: CASSRRAENHNEQFF. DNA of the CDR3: TGTGCCAGCAGCAGGAGGGCGGAGAATCACAATGAGCAGTTCTTC.

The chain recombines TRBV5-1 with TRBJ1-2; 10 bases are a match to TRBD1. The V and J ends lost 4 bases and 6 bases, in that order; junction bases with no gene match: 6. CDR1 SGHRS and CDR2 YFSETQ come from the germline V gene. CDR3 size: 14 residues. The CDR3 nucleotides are TGCGCCAGCAGCGTGTTGACAGGGGGCGATGGCTACACCTTC. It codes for CASSVLTGGDGYTF.

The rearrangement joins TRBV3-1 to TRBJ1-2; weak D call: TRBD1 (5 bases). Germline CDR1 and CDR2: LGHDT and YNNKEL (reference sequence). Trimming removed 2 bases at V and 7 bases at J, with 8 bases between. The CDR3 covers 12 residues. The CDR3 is CASSQWGGGYTF. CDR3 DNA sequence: TGTGCCAGCAGCCAATGGGGCGGTGGCTACACCTTC.

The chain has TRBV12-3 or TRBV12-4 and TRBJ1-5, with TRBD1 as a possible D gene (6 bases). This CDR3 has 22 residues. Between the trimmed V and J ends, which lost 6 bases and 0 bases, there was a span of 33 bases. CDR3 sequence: CASRKRGQTLSSRFYSNQPQHF. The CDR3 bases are TGTGCCAGCAGAAAACGTGGACAGACCTTATCCTCTCGTTTCTATAGCAATCAGCCCCAGCATTTT.

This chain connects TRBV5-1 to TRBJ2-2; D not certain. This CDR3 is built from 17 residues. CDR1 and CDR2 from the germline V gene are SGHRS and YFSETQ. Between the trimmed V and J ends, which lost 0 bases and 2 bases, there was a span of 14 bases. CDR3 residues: CASSLGPGSTNTGELFF. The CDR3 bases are TGCGCCAGCAGCTTGGGTCCGGGTTCGACCAACACCGGGGAGCTGTTTTTT.

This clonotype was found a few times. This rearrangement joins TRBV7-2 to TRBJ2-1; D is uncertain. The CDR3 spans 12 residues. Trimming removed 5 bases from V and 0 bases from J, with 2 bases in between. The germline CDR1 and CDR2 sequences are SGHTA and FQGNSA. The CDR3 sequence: CASSRSYNEQFF. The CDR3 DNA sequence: TGTGCCAGCAGCCGCTCCTACAATGAGCAGTTCTTC.

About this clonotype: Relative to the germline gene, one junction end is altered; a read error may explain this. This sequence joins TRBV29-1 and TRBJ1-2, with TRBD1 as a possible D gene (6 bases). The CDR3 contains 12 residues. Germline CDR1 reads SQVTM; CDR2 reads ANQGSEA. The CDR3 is CIVDYRAYGYTF. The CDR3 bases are TGCATCGTTGATTACAGGGCCTATGGCTACACCTTC.

The chain's CDR3 is CSVVVTSYEQYF. DNA of the CDR3: TGCAGCGTTGTAGTGACTTCCTACGAGCAGTACTTC. The chain employs TRBV29-1 and TRBJ2-7; D is ambiguous. This CDR3 comprises 12 residues. CDR1 is SQVTM, CDR2 ANQGSEA, per germline. The V and J ends lost 4 bases and 1 base respectively, with 8 bases between them.

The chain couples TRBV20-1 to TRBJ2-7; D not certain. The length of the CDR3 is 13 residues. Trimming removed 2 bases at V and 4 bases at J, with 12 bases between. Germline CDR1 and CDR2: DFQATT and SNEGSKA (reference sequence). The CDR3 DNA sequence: TGCAGTGCTAGACCGCCCCCAAGGTACGAGCAGTACTTC. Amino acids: CSARPPPRYEQYF.

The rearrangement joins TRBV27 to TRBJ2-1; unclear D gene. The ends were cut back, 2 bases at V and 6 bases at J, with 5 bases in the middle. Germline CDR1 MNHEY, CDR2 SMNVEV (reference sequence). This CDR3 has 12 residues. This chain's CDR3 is CASSLNRNEQFF. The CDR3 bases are TGTGCCAGCAGTTTAAACCGCAATGAGCAGTTCTTC.

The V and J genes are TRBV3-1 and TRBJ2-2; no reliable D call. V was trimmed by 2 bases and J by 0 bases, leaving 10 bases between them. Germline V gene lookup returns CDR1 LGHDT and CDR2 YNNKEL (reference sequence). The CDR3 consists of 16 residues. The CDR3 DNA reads TGTGCCAGCAGCCAAATCTCGCAGCCGAACACCGGGGAGCTGTTTTTT. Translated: CASSQISQPNTGELFF.

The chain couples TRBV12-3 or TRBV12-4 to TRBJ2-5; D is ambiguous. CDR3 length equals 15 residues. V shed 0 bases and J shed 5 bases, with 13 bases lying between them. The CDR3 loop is CASSLARALDETQYF. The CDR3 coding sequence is TGTGCCAGCAGTTTAGCGCGAGCTTTGGATGAGACCCAGTACTTC.

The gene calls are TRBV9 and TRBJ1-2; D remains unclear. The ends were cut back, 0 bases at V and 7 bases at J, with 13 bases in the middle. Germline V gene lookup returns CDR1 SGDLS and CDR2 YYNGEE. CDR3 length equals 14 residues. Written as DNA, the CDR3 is TGTGCCAGCAGCGTAGGGATAGGCGCAGCTGGCTACACCTTC. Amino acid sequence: CASSVGIGAAGYTF.

For the CDR3, the DNA is TGTGCCAGCAGTTACTCGAGGCCCCCGGGGACCCAGTACTTC. Protein: CASSYSRPPGTQYF. This chain connects TRBV6-5 to TRBJ2-5; D uncertain. Germline-derived CDR1 and CDR2 are MNHEY and SVGAGI. There are 14 residues in the CDR3. Trimming took 0 bases from V and 7 from J, leaving 12 bases between them.

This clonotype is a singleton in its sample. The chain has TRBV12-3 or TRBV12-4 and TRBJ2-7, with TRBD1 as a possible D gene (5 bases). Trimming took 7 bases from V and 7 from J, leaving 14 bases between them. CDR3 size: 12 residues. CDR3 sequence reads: CASNKGIGEQYF. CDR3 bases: TGTGCCAGCAATAAGGGGATTGGGGAGCAGTACTTC.